Shown below are 19 T cell receptor beta chains from a single sample sequenced in a study of human T cells and chemical hapten exposure (dated by TCRdb to about 2021). Read against the paper, the sample's time point label means: patch test 2, 6 weeks after DPC sensitization. The treatment or condition label, as the study defines it: therapeutic diphenylcyclopropenone sensitization with weekly scalp DPC. Receptor libraries were prepared by RACE. Sequencing was carried out with a NextSeq 500. TCRdb cleaned the public reads at Q25 with fastp, built clones with MiXCR and kept in-frame beta chains. Rows are unified per CDR3 protein, each entry keeping the most common DNA and genes. This sample gives 110,000 or so distinct CDR3 sequences in total; approximately 8.8% of them show up just once. Clones ranked in the top ten supply about 3.4% of the sample. Sequencing used whole blood, obtained in connection with sensitization to the hapten diphenylcyclopropenone (DPC). The origin of the receptors is a woman in her thirties or forties with alopecia areata. Some clones in this sample may be carry-over from other donors' samples.

This clonotype has a handful of counts. The chain carries TRBV5-1 and TRBJ1-1; tentatively, D is TRBD1 (5 bases). The CDR3 is 14 amino acids. Trimming removed 0 bases at V and 2 bases at J, with 8 bases between. The germline V gene encodes CDR1 SGHRS and CDR2 YFSETQ. Here the CDR3 DNA reads TGCGCCAGCAGCTTGGTGGGGCTTAACACTGAAGCTTTCTTT. Amino acid sequence: CASSLVGLNTEAFF.

This clonotype was counted a few times. In DNA, the CDR3 is TGCGCCAGCAGCTTGGGGGCTAGCGCACCGGAGACCCAGTACTTC. The encoded protein is CASSLGASAPETQYF. The chain has TRBV5-1 and TRBJ2-5, with D possibly TRBD2 on 6 matching bases. V lost 0 bases to trimming and J lost 5 bases, with 14 bases between them. This CDR3 is 15 amino acids long. CDR1 and CDR2 from the germline V gene are SGHRS and YFSETQ.

The V call is TRBV2, the J call TRBJ1-2, with 8 nucleotides matching TRBD1. The CDR3 runs 18 residues. The ends lost 3 bases at V and 3 bases at J; junction bases unmatched: 15. CDR1 SNHLY and CDR2 FYNNEI come from the germline V gene. As DNA, the CDR3 is TGTGCCAGCAGTGAGTGGGGAGACAGGGGATTCGTCGACTATGGCTACACCTTC. As protein: CASSEWGDRGFVDYGYTF.

This chain connects TRBV5-4 to TRBJ1-2; D remains unclear. CDR1 is SGHNT and CDR2 is YYREEE in the germline V gene (reference sequence). Trimming left V 4 bases short and J 2 bases short, with 9 bases between. The CDR3 runs to 13 residues. The CDR3 DNA is TGTGCCAGCAGCCCCGACAAAAACTATGGCTACACCTTC. It codes for CASSPDKNYGYTF.

The table lists this clonotype with many counts. J is TRBJ2-3 and V is TRBV5-1; 11 nucleotides agree with TRBD2. The V gene's germline CDR1 is SGHRS and CDR2 YFSETQ. Trimming at V came to 2 bases and at J to 1 base, leaving 3 bases not matched to a gene. The CDR3 is 16 amino acids. In DNA form, the CDR3 reads TGCGCCAGCAGCTTCCTAGCGGGGGGTGGCACAGATACGCAGTATTTT. This encodes CASSFLAGGGTDTQYF.

This clonotype was found a few times. V usage is TRBV5-4 and J usage is TRBJ2-5; D remains ambiguous. Germline loops: CDR1 SGHNT, CDR2 YYREEE (reference sequence). The CDR3 sequence is 16 residues long. The V gene lost 0 bases and the J gene lost 5 bases, with 17 bases spanning the gap. The CDR3 bases are TGTGCCAGCAGCTTGGAAGGTAGCAGGAAGGCGGAGACCCAGTACTTC. It is translated as CASSLEGSRKAETQYF. Full variable domain (missing parts from reference TRBV5-4 and TRBJ2-5): ETGVTQSPTHLIKTRGQQVTLRCSSQSGHNTVSWYQQALGQGPQFIFQYYREEENGRGNFPPRFSGLQFPNYSSELNVNALELDDSALYLCASSLEGSRKAETQYFGPGTRLLVL.

The chain employs TRBV3-1 and TRBJ2-4; the D gene is possibly TRBD1 (6 bases). V lost 4 bases and J lost 0, with 13 bases in between. Germline CDR1 LGHDT, CDR2 YNNKEL (reference sequence). This CDR3 has 16 residues. Written as DNA, the CDR3 is TGTGCCAGCAGCCCAAAGACAGGTCTAGCCAAAAACATTCAGTACTTC. Residues: CASSPKTGLAKNIQYF.

This clonotype was observed many times. CDR3 region: CASSSIRGTGRGNIQYF. The CDR3 DNA sequence: TGTGCCAGCAGCTCCATTAGGGGTACAGGGCGAGGAAACATTCAGTACTTC. The chain uses TRBV7-8 and TRBJ2-4, with TRBD1 as a possible D gene (6 bases). Per the germline V gene, CDR1 is SGHVS and CDR2 is FQNEAQ. Between the trimmed V and J ends, which lost 4 bases and 6 bases, there was a span of 22 bases. CDR3 length equals 17 residues.

In its sample, this clonotype was seen many times. This chain links TRBV6-2 or TRBV6-3 with TRBJ2-5, with no clear D. V was cut by 0 bases and J by 9 bases, with 8 bases left in between. The germline CDR1 and CDR2 sequences are MNHEY and SVGEGT. This CDR3 region has 12 residues. CDR3 coding DNA: TGTGCCAGCAGTTACTCAAGACTTGCCCAGTACTTC. Amino acid sequence: CASSYSRLAQYF.

This chain joins TRBV11-1 and TRBJ2-3; D is tentatively TRBD1 or TRBD2 (5 bases each). Trimming stripped 5 bases from V and 3 bases from J, with 12 bases between. The CDR3 totals 14 residues. CDR1 is SGHAT and CDR2 is FQDESV in the germline V gene (reference sequence). The CDR3 DNA follows: TGTGCCAGCAGCGGGGGTTTGGGGACAGATACGCAGTATTTT. It specifies CASSGGLGTDTQYF.

This clonotype was detected ten times or more. The V and J genes are TRBV10-2 and TRBJ1-3; D unclear. V dropped 6 bases and J dropped 1 base, with 1 base sitting between them. CDR1 WSHSY and CDR2 SAAADI come from the germline V gene. The CDR3 sequence is 11 residues long. The DNA for the CDR3 is TGCGCCAGCAGATCTGGAAACACCATATATTTT. Its translation is CASRSGNTIYF.

This chain uses TRBV28 with TRBJ1-1; TRBD1 is a possible D gene (6 bases). CDR1 and CDR2 from the germline V gene are MDHEN and SYDVKM. This CDR3 has 14 amino acids. V shed 5 bases and J shed 5 bases, with 15 bases lying between them. The CDR3 nucleotides are TGTGCCAGCAGTAGGGGGGGGGCGGCGACTGAAGCTTTCTTT. Translating it yields CASSRGGAATEAFF.

This clonotype was observed a handful of times. The chain combines TRBV5-1 with TRBJ1-1; 7 nucleotides match TRBD1. The CDR3 contains 13 residues. CDR1 and CDR2 (germline): SGHRS, YFSETQ. V was pared by 9 bases and J by 5 bases, with 10 bases of the junction left unmatched. The CDR3 region is CATSGDSGTEAFF. For the CDR3, the DNA is TGCGCCACATCCGGGGACAGTGGAACTGAAGCTTTCTTT.

This clonotype has at least ten counts. This chain joins TRBV6-5 and TRBJ1-3, with D hard to call. This CDR3 region has 18 residues. The germline V gene has CDR1 MNHEY and CDR2 SVGAGI. V lost 0 bases and J lost 0, with 15 bases in between. The DNA for the CDR3 is TGTGCCAGCAGTTACTCGACATTTCAGGCACACTCTGGAAACACCATATATTTT. Its translation is CASSYSTFQAHSGNTIYF.

CDR3 bases: TGCGCCAGCAGTGAGTCTTACTTAGCGGGGGCGAACACCGGGGAGCTGTTTTTT. Residues: CASSESYLAGANTGELFF. The chain employs TRBV10-2 and TRBJ2-2; 9 bases are shared with TRBD2. The CDR3 has 18 residues. Germline V CDR1 and CDR2: WSHSY, SAAADI. The V gene end was trimmed by 0 bases and the J gene end by 0 bases; junction bases not matched to a gene: 5.

The chain has TRBV27 and TRBJ2-7, with D uncertain. CDR3 length equals 13 residues. CDR1 and CDR2 from the germline V gene are MNHEY and SMNVEV (reference sequence). V gave up 8 bases and J gave up 0 bases, with 11 bases separating them. CDR3 DNA: TGTGCCAGCGGACCCGCGCCCTCCTACGAGCAGTACTTC. As protein: CASGPAPSYEQYF.

Comments on this clonotype: The conserved closing phenylalanine or tryptophan is absent in this CDR3, likely reflecting a read error. V and J are TRBV20-1 and TRBJ1-5; no clear D. The CDR3 runs to 15 residues. Per germline, CDR1 DFQATT and CDR2 SNEGSKA (reference sequence). Trimming cost V 0 bases and J 0 bases, with 9 bases left between them. In DNA form, the CDR3 reads TGCAGTGCTAGAGATCCCCTATATAGCAATCAGCCCCAGCATTAT. Its translation is CSARDPLYSNQPQHY.

In this sample, this clonotype turned up a few times. The V and J genes are TRBV6-2 or TRBV6-3 and TRBJ2-3; 8 bases map to TRBD2. The CDR3 has 15 residues. V was clipped by 5 bases and J by 2 bases; unmatched bases: 6. Germline CDR1 MNHEY, CDR2 SVGEGT. Here the CDR3 DNA reads TGTGCCAGCAGTCCTCTAGCGGGCCTCACAGATACGCAGTATTTT. This translates into CASSPLAGLTDTQYF.

This clonotype was recorded many times. CDR3 sequence (DNA): TGCGCCAGCAGTGAGAACTGGAACAATGAGCAGTTCTTC. Protein: CASSENWNNEQFF. The chain has TRBV10-1 and TRBJ2-1; no reliable D call. The V end was cut by 2 bases, the J end by 5 bases, with 7 bases between. This CDR3 spans 13 amino acids. Germline CDR1 is WNHNN and CDR2 is SYGVQD (reference sequence).